This T cell receptor (beta chain) originates from a study of molecular identifiers for immune sequencing clone quantification. Broader study findings: A single cell's spiked Jurkat TCR RNA was reportedly detectable among about a million naive cells. Whereas naive cells kept under 1% of molecules in clones above 20 RNA copies, such clones held over 97% in effectors.

V gave up 6 bases and J gave up 4 bases, with 7 bases separating them. CDR3 size: 11 residues. Looked up from germline, CDR1 is SEHNR and CDR2 is FQNEAQ (reference sequence). Many counts were recorded for this clonotype. What it binds is unknown. MiXCR, applied by TCRdb to the PCR reads, yields one record per CDR3 protein. The sample lists roughly 65,000 distinct CDR3 sequences, 15% to 20% occurring once. The authors sorted naive CD8 T cells as CD8+CD4-CCR7+CD45RA+. The source is a human donor in good health. Some libraries in this study had Jurkat cell RNA spiked in. The genes are TRBV7-9 and TRBJ2-7, with D possibly matching TRBD2 (5 bases). The sequenced sample consisted of naive CD8+ T cells from blood, with Jurkat cell RNA spiked in. Subset given: FACS-sorted CD8+CD4-CCR7+CD45RA+ naive T cells. The CDR3 is CASSEGYEQYF. The DNA of the CDR3 is TGTGCCAGCAGTGAGGGATACGAGCAGTACTTC.